These 15 T cell receptor beta chains originate from one sample sequenced in a study of monozygotic twins with cystic fibrosis. Method: immunoSEQ multiplex PCR; TCRdb's copy keeps in-frame clones and lacks some. Of about 36,000 clones detected, approximately 80% appear once; the ten largest clones hold roughly 1.5%. The sequencing input was blood. The origin of the receptors is a girl aged 2 to 9 with cystic fibrosis.

The J gene is TRBJ2-1, the V gene TRBV7-7; D gene ambiguous. Trimming cost V 1 base and J 6 bases, with 7 bases left between them. This CDR3 region has 13 residues. CDR1 and CDR2 (germline): SSHAT, FNYEAQ (reference sequence). CDR3 nucleotides: TGTGCCAGCAGCTTAGGTAACGGCAATGAGCAGTTCTTC. It translates to CASSLGNGNEQFF.

The DNA for the CDR3 is TGCAGCGTTGAACTACCGTCAAGGGTAGGGACTGAAGCTTTCTTT. Translation gives CSVELPSRVGTEAFF. The rearrangement uses TRBV29-1 and TRBJ1-1; D call uncertain. This CDR3 has 15 residues. Per germline, CDR1 SQVTM and CDR2 ANQGSEA. V lost 2 bases and J lost 5, with 18 bases in between. The variable domain in full, completed from reference TRBV29-1 and TRBJ1-1, reads SAVISQKPSRDICQRGTSLTIQCQVDSQVTMMFWYRQQPGQSLTLIATANQGSEATYESGFVIDKFPISRPNLTFSTLTVSNMSPEDSSIYLCSVELPSRVGTEAFFGQGTRLTVV.

The genes are TRBV5-1 and TRBJ2-2; perhaps TRBD2 as D (5 bases). Trimming took 7 bases from V and 1 from J, leaving 11 bases between them. Germline CDR1 reads SGHRS; CDR2 reads YFSETQ. There are 14 residues in the CDR3. The CDR3 spells CASGLLENTGELFF. In nucleotides, the CDR3 is TGCGCCAGCGGACTTCTAGAGAACACCGGGGAGCTGTTTTTT.

The V gene is TRBV5-1, the J gene TRBJ2-5, with D possibly matching TRBD2 (5 bases). CDR3 length equals 12 residues. V was cut by 6 bases and J by 4 bases, with 10 bases left in between. Per germline, CDR1 SGHRS and CDR2 YFSETQ. CDR3 in amino acids: CASNAGGETQYF. The CDR3 DNA follows: TGCGCCAGCAACGCGGGCGGAGAGACCCAGTACTTC.

This sequence joins TRBV6-5 and TRBJ1-6; a possible D gene is TRBD1 (5 bases). The CDR3 contains 14 residues. Trimming stripped 6 bases from V and 7 bases from J, with 13 bases between. The germline V gene has CDR1 MNHEY and CDR2 SVGAGI. This CDR3 reads CASRTTGGNSPLHF. Here the CDR3 DNA reads TGTGCCAGCAGGACCACGGGGGGGAATTCACCCCTCCACTTT.

The chain combines TRBV9 with TRBJ2-3, with TRBD2 matching 9 bases. CDR3 length: 16 amino acids. V was clipped by 3 bases and J by 1 base; unmatched bases: 6. Germline V gives CDR1 SGDLS, CDR2 YYNGEE. Here the CDR3 DNA reads TGTGCCAGCAGCGGAATTAGCGGGGGCCGCACAGATACGCAGTATTTT. It encodes CASSGISGGRTDTQYF. The full variable domain, its missing parts supplied by reference TRBV9 and TRBJ2-3, is DSGVTQTPKHLITATGQRVTLRCSPRSGDLSVYWYQQSLDQGLQFLIQYYNGEERAKGNILERFSAQQFPDLHSELNLSSLELGDSALYFCASSGISGGRTDTQYFGPGTRLTVL.

This sequence joins TRBV7-8 and TRBJ1-3, with D hard to call. This CDR3 has 16 amino acids. Germline loops: CDR1 SGHVS, CDR2 FQNEAQ. Trimming pared 5 bases from V and 4 bases from J, leaving 18 bases between. DNA for the CDR3: TGTGCCAGCAGCCCCGCGAGGCCAGCGTACGGAAACACCATATATTTT. Protein product: CASSPARPAYGNTIYF.

In this sample, this clone turned up a few times. The chain links TRBV30 to TRBJ1-2; no definite D call. Germline V gene lookup returns CDR1 GTSNPN and CDR2 SVGIG (reference sequence). The CDR3 covers 11 residues. The V end lost 1 base, the J end lost 2 bases, and 2 bases lay between the germline ends. CDR3 in DNA: TGTGCCTGGAGTGCGAACTATGGCTACACCTTC. This sequence encodes CAWSANYGYTF.

The chain uses TRBV5-1 and TRBJ1-1; TRBD1 is a possible D gene (5 bases). V shed 3 bases and J shed 11 bases, with 14 bases lying between them. The CDR3 is made up of 12 amino acids. Per the germline V gene, CDR1 is SGHRS and CDR2 is YFSETQ. The CDR3 nucleotides read TGCGCCAGCAGCTCCCCCGGGGGTGAGGCTTTCTTT. Encoded protein: CASSSPGGEAFF.

This clone was counted once. V and J are TRBV25-1 and TRBJ1-4; D is perhaps TRBD1 (5 bases). Germline lookup yields CDR1 MGHDK and CDR2 SYGVNS. This CDR3 spans 12 amino acids. Trimming took 11 bases from V and 3 from J, leaving 10 bases between them. The CDR3 bases are TGTGCCGATCAGGGTTCTAATGAAAAACTGTTTTTT. It yields the protein CADQGSNEKLFF. Full variable domain (outside the CDR3, taken from reference TRBV25-1 and TRBJ1-4): EADIYQTPRYLVIGTGKKITLECSQTMGHDKMYWYQQDPGMELHLIHYSYGVNSTEKGDLSSESTVSRIRTEHFPLTLESARPSHTSQYLCADQGSNEKLFFGSGTQLSVL.

The rearrangement uses TRBV9 and TRBJ2-1, with 10 bases matching TRBD2. CDR1 is SGDLS and CDR2 is YYNGEE in the germline V gene. J gave up 8 bases and V 4 bases, and 6 bases lay outside the gene matches. The CDR3 totals 14 residues. The CDR3 spells CASSPQTSGHEQFF. The CDR3 DNA sequence: TGTGCCAGCAGCCCCCAGACTAGCGGGCATGAGCAGTTCTTC.

This rearrangement joins TRBV5-6 to TRBJ2-4; tentative D call: TRBD1 (5 bases). This CDR3 is 15 amino acids long. Germline V gene sequence: CDR1 SGHDT, CDR2 YYEEEE. Trimming took off 0 bases at V and 0 bases at J, with 7 bases between the two ends. CDR3 in amino acids: CASSLAGLAKNIQYF. DNA of the CDR3: TGTGCCAGCAGCTTGGCAGGGCTAGCCAAAAACATTCAGTACTTC.

The chain combines TRBV29-1 with TRBJ1-2; 7 bases align to TRBD1. V dropped 1 base and J dropped 5; count of bases not matched to a gene: 16. The germline CDR1 and CDR2 sequences are SQVTM and ANQGSEA. The length of the CDR3 is 17 residues. CDR3 residues: CSVEAVGDRRLGYGYTF. CDR3 bases: TGCAGCGTTGAAGCCGTTGGGGACAGACGCTTGGGATATGGCTACACCTTC.

The gene calls are TRBV7-9 and TRBJ1-2; D is possibly TRBD1 (5 bases). Germline V gene data show CDR1 as SEHNR and CDR2 as FQNEAQ (reference sequence). The CDR3 contains 14 residues. V was shortened by 1 base and J by 2 bases, with 8 bases between the two germline ends. As DNA, the CDR3 is TGTGCCAGCAGCTTAGAGCGGGGGAACTATGGCTACACCTTC. Its protein product is CASSLERGNYGYTF.

The chain couples TRBV7-3 to TRBJ2-4; 7 positions agree with TRBD1. The V segment lost 2 bases and the J segment 8 bases; nucleotides outside the gene matches: 3. This CDR3 has 13 residues. CDR1 is SGHTA, CDR2 FQGTGA, per germline. CDR3 sequence (DNA): TGTGCCAGCAGCTTAGGCCAGGGGGACATTCAGTACTTC. It is translated as CASSLGQGDIQYF.